This TCR beta chain emerged from a study of blood T cell repertoires in COVID-19 (TCRdb year 2020). Looking at the study overall: Collaborator samples came from the United States, Italy and Spain and covered acute and convalescent phases of COVID-19. The material from the prospective study consisted of cDNA or gDNA derived from T cells, B-cell-depleted T cells, or PBMCs. The dataset comprised deeply sampled blood TCRbeta repertoires from subjects exposed to, actively infected with, or recovered from COVID-19. The repertoires were released in a freely available public database intended as a resource for research on the immune response to SARS-CoV-2. The samples were drawn from the first 160 participants of the ongoing ImmuneRACE study and from 950 to 1,500 subjects provided by 6 global collaborators. Sample metadata almost always included a de-identified subject ID, COVID-19 status, age in years and sex. Where available, HLA class I and class II types were taken from metadata supplied by the sample provider and were not determined by assay-based typing.

TCRbeta CDR3 regions were amplified from genomic DNA using the immunoSEQ Assay, a bias-controlled multiplex PCR. As for the authors' bioinformatics: Nucleated cell counts per sample were estimated from amplification of reference gene primers within the assay. To quantify the absolute abundance of each unique TCRbeta CDR3 rearrangement, sequence reads were collapsed and filtered. For each sample, productive Simpson clonality was calculated by taking the square root of Simpson's diversity index across productive rearrangements. Not all clones reach the TCRdb copy of this immuneACCESS table, which keeps in-frame sequences only. Checked studies attribute under half of the gap to unresolved V genes and leave the rest unexplained. That table is the source of V, J and clone size, and D and trimming were worked out from the DNA. This sample has approximately 290,000 clones in its table, and 90% of those were observed once. The ten most abundant clones make up around 4.5% of the sample.

The research as a whole found: The amount of clinical and demographic metadata varied by source and participant and was provided uncurated.

Enrolling through a virtual design, the prospective study's participants ranged in age from roughly 18 to 90 years and lived across approximately 25 United States geographic areas. In the prospective study, participants were assigned to cohorts based on the clinical history participants reported in a screening survey and a study questionnaire. In the prospective study, whole blood, serum and a nasopharyngeal or oropharyngeal swab were collected from each participant by mobile phlebotomists. Participants in the prospective study had the option to provide additional blood draws and questionnaires over a roughly 2-month period. Before DNA extraction, blood samples from the prospective study were shipped at room temperature or frozen. From cysteine to phenylalanine, the CDR3 is 16 amino acids long. Only the CDR3 region is kept as DNA, spanning 48 bases read in frame from base 1. The germline V end is reduced by 4 bases and the J end by 3 bases; junction bases left unmatched: 2. CDR1 SGHTS and CDR2 YDEGEE were looked up in the germline V gene.

About this clone itself: The antigen it binds to is not known. No base-level quality is on record; no much larger clone is a single base apart. Other DNA sequences in this specimen translate into the identical CDR3.

This receptor chain uses TRBV5-8 and TRBJ2-3, and TRBD2 aligns with 16 junction nucleotides. The sequencing input was PBMCs or T cells enriched from blood (not recorded which). The receptor was derived from a woman younger than 35 with acute COVID-19. The CDR3 in this case is CASSPGLAGGTDTQYF. The DNA reads as follows: TGTGCCAGCAGCCCGGGACTAGCGGGAGGGACAGATACGCAGTATTTT.